This TCR beta chain derives from a study of T-cell memory formation after mild COVID-19. Study-level findings and limits: CD4/CD8 balance characterized clones contracting day 15 to 85, and CD4+ skew characterized later expanders. That cross-reactive memory joined was suggested by some responding clones appearing in pre-infection memory. Shrinking CD4+ clones were chiefly CM and EM; CD8+ ones were chiefly EMRA.

Constant-segment primers were used for 5'RACE, and the resulting TCR alpha and TCR beta cDNA libraries carried sample barcodes and UMIs. TCRdb called the 5' RACE reads again in MiXCR, with one record for every CDR3 protein. The sample includes 110,000 to 150,000 distinct CDR3 sequences, roughly 13% of them seen just once. The CDR3 runs to 15 residues. V was shortened by 6 bases and J by 2 bases, with 14 bases between the two germline ends. Germline V gene sequence: CDR1 KGHSH, CDR2 LQKENI. To note about this clonotype: Its antigen is still unknown.

The chain couples TRBV18 to TRBJ1-5; no clear D. The TCR originated in an adult woman who had mild COVID-19 (a few samples of this study predate the infection). Cell type and time point are not known. The sample was PBMCs or a T cell subset sorted from them (not recorded which). Written as DNA, the CDR3 is TGTGCCAGCTCGGTCAACACAATCGGCAATCAGCCCCAGCATTTT. It specifies CASSVNTIGNQPQHF.